This TCR beta chain originates from a study of control samples from healthy donors and cancer patients. The germline V gene has CDR1 MDHEN and CDR2 SYDVKM. V was clipped by 6 bases and J by 8 bases, with 13 bases between them. The CDR3 length is 12 residues. The table came from immunoSEQ multiplex PCR; TCRdb's copy has only in-frame clones and leaves some out. The data contain tens of thousands of clones, 90% of them seen just once; the ten biggest clones take up 5.5% to 7%. Sequencing input: PBMCs. The receptor was derived from a man aged 55 to 70 with colorectal cancer. The gene calls are TRBV28 and TRBJ1-2; no clear D gene. The CDR3 coding sequence is TGTGCCAGCAGCCGGGAGATAGGAGGCTACACCTTC. As protein: CASSREIGGYTF.